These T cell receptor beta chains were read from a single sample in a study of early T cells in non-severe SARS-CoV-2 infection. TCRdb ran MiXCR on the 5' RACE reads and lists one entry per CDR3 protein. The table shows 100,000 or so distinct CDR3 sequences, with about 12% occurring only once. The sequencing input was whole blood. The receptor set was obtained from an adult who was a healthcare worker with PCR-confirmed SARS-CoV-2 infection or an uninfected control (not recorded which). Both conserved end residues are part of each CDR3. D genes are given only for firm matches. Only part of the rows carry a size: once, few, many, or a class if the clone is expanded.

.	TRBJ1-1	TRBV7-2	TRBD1	CASSLLGRGGDETFF	TGTGCCAGCAGCTTATTAGGGAGAGGGGGCGATGAGACTTTCTTT
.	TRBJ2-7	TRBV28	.	CASSSAPYPEQYF	TGTGCCAGCAGTTCCGCCCCCTACCCCGAGCAGTACTTC
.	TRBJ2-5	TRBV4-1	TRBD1	CASSQVVLQGARETQYF	TGCGCCAGCAGCCAAGTCGTTTTACAGGGGGCGCGTGAGACCCAGTACTTC
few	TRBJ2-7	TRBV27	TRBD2	CASSFSLAATTYEQYF	TGTGCCAGCAGTTTTTCCCTAGCGGCAACGACCTACGAGCAGTACTTC
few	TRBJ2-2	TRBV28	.	CASSINRELFF	TGTGCCAGCAGTATAAACAGGGAGCTGTTTTTT
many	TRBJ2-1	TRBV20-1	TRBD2	CSAQTSGTIVEQFF	TGCAGTGCTCAGACTAGCGGGACGATAGTAGAGCAGTTCTTC
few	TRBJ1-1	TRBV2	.	CASSGQVWTEAFF	TGTGCCAGCAGTGGACAGGTGTGGACTGAAGCTTTCTTT
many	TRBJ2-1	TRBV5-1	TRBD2	CASSRQLAGSNEQFF	TGCGCCAGCAGCCGCCAACTAGCGGGATCTAATGAGCAGTTCTTC
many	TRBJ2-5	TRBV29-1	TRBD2	CSVTDGLAGAGTQYF	TGCAGCGTTACCGATGGACTAGCGGGAGCTGGGACCCAGTACTTC
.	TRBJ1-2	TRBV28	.	CASSFTSREVYGYTF	TGTGCCAGCAGTTTCACCAGCAGAGAAGTGTATGGCTACACCTTC
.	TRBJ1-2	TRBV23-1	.	CASSPNRVHYGYTF	TGCGCCAGCAGTCCCAACAGGGTTCACTATGGCTACACCTTC
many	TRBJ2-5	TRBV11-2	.	CASSPDLVVRQETQYF	TGTGCCAGCAGCCCTGATTTGGTGGTGAGGCAAGAGACCCAGTACTTC